One and the same sample provided the 20 T cell receptor beta chains below, sequenced in a study of T cells after yellow fever vaccination. From the 5' RACE reads, TCRdb called clonotypes with MiXCR, one entry per CDR3 protein. The sample includes under 150,000 distinct CDR3 sequences, 7.7% seen only once; the top ten take approximately 0.67%. The sample consisted of CD4+ T cells sorted from PBMCs, taken 5 days after the yellow fever booster vaccination. The receptors stem from a man aged 25-45 years who received the YFV17D yellow fever vaccine.

This clonotype was found many times. The V call is TRBV20-1, the J call TRBJ2-1; 8 bases are a match to TRBD2. The CDR3 sequence is 14 residues long. Germline CDR1 reads DFQATT; CDR2 reads SNEGSKA (reference sequence). Trimming took 6 bases from V and 4 from J; bases not matched to a gene: 8. The CDR3 spells CSATSGRGYNEQFF. CDR3 coding DNA: TGCAGTGCAACCAGCGGGAGAGGGTACAATGAGCAGTTCTTC.

This clonotype was counted at least ten times. This rearrangement joins TRBV5-6 to TRBJ2-7; TRBD2 matches at 14 bases. J gave up 4 bases and V 0 bases, and 6 bases lay outside the gene matches. The CDR3 has 17 residues. Germline values: CDR1 SGHDT, CDR2 YYEEEE. DNA of the CDR3: TGTGCCAGCAGCTTGGTGGGACTAGCGGGAGCGAGGTACGAGCAGTACTTC. Residues: CASSLVGLAGARYEQYF.

This clonotype appeared many times. The rearrangement joins TRBV6-5 to TRBJ1-5; 8 bases match TRBD1. Germline trimming cut 2 bases from V and 7 bases from J; bases unmatched to any gene: 1. This CDR3 comprises 13 residues. The germline V gene encodes CDR1 MNHEY and CDR2 SVGAGI. The DNA for the CDR3 is TGTGCCAGCAGTTACCGGGACAGGCAGCCCCAGCATTTT. Residues: CASSYRDRQPQHF.

The chain has TRBV27 and TRBJ2-2, with D unresolved. Germline loops: CDR1 MNHEY, CDR2 SMNVEV (reference sequence). The CDR3 length is 15 residues. Trimming took off 5 bases at V and 3 bases at J, with 13 bases between the two ends. CDR3 protein: CASSPPPDHTGELFF. CDR3 in DNA: TGTGCCAGCAGTCCTCCCCCCGACCACACCGGGGAGCTGTTTTTT.

This clonotype was seen at least ten times. The rearrangement uses TRBV5-1 and TRBJ2-1; TRBD2 aligns across 9 bases. Trimming cost V 2 bases and J 0 bases; bases outside gene matches: 12. The CDR3 spans 19 residues. The germline CDR1 and CDR2 sequences are SGHRS and YFSETQ. The CDR3 sequence: CASSLKYSGRPSSYNEQFF. CDR3 DNA: TGCGCCAGCAGCTTAAAGTATAGCGGGAGACCCAGCTCCTACAATGAGCAGTTCTTC.

This clonotype has at least ten counts. V gene TRBV7-9 combines with J gene TRBJ2-3; TRBD1 matches 7 bases. The V gene end was trimmed by 5 bases and the J gene end by 6 bases; junction bases not matched to a gene: 8. In germline, CDR1 is SEHNR, CDR2 FQNEAQ (reference sequence). The CDR3 loop spans 14 amino acids. The CDR3 DNA sequence: TGTGCCAGCAGCCCGGGACAGCGAGCCGATACGCAGTATTTT. It is translated as CASSPGQRADTQYF.

This clonotype was seen ten or more times. V is TRBV29-1 and J is TRBJ2-5, with D possibly TRBD2 on 5 matching bases. The CDR3 runs to 14 residues. Germline-derived CDR1 and CDR2 are SQVTM and ANQGSEA. Trimming removed 5 bases at V and 5 bases at J, with 18 bases between. The CDR3 sequence is CSVPREAVGETQYF. CDR3 coding DNA: TGCAGCGTTCCCCGGGAAGCGGTGGGGGAGACCCAGTACTTC.

This clonotype appeared many times. The chain employs TRBV4-3 and TRBJ2-2; the D gene is possibly TRBD1 (5 bases). Germline V CDR1 and CDR2: LGHNA, YSLEER. CDR3 length: 15 amino acids. The ends were cut back, 0 bases at V and 4 bases at J, with 9 bases in the middle. CDR3 residues: CASSQDIGATGELFF. The CDR3 DNA reads TGCGCCAGCAGCCAAGATATAGGGGCCACCGGGGAGCTGTTTTTT.

This clonotype was seen a handful of times. The chain uses TRBV18 and TRBJ2-7; no clear D. This CDR3 spans 15 amino acids. V was pared by 3 bases and J by 2 bases, with 14 bases between. Germline V CDR1 and CDR2: KGHSH, LQKENI. CDR3 DNA: TGTGCCAGCTCACCGAGCGATTACGGCCCCTACGAGCAGTACTTC. Translating it yields CASSPSDYGPYEQYF.

V and J are TRBV5-1 and TRBJ1-2; TRBD1 matches 7 bases. V dropped 0 bases and J dropped 5; count of bases not matched to a gene: 7. The germline CDR1 and CDR2 sequences are SGHRS and YFSETQ. The CDR3 totals 15 residues. Written as DNA, the CDR3 is TGCGCCAGCAGCTTGGGCGGGACAGTGGAATATGGCTACACCTTC. This codes for CASSLGGTVEYGYTF.

This clonotype came up many times. The chain links TRBV18 to TRBJ1-4, with D possibly TRBD1 on 6 matching bases. V was cut by 3 bases and J by 0 bases, with 8 bases left in between. This CDR3 contains 15 residues. CDR1 is KGHSH and CDR2 is LQKENI in the germline V gene. The CDR3 loop is CASSPGTTTNEKLFF. CDR3 sequence (DNA): TGTGCCAGCTCACCCGGGACAACAACTAATGAAAAACTGTTTTTT.

This clonotype showed up many times. The rearrangement uses TRBV15 and TRBJ2-1; D call uncertain. V was cut by 0 bases and J by 9 bases, with 6 bases left in between. Per the germline V gene, CDR1 is LNHNV and CDR2 is YYDKDF (reference sequence). This CDR3 region has 12 residues. The CDR3 region is CATSRDLGEQFF. The CDR3 DNA reads as TGTGCCACCAGCAGAGATCTGGGTGAGCAGTTCTTC.

This clonotype has a count of ten or more. This chain connects TRBV7-8 to TRBJ2-1; D is undetermined. CDR1 and CDR2 (germline): SGHVS, FQNEAQ. The length of the CDR3 is 12 residues. The ends were cut back, 3 bases at V and 10 bases at J, with 10 bases in the middle. The CDR3 loop is CASSFSRSEQFF. The CDR3 DNA reads TGTGCCAGCAGCTTCTCCCGGAGCGAGCAGTTCTTC. Variable domain in full (rest from reference TRBV7-8 and TRBJ2-1): GAGVSQSPRYKVAKRGQDVALRCDPISGHVSLFWYQQALGQGPEFLTYFQNEAQLDKSGLPSDRFFAERPEGSVSTLKIQRTQQEDSAVYLCASSFSRSEQFFGPGTRLTVL.

This clonotype was seen at least ten times. The chain carries TRBV6-1 and TRBJ2-2; 8 nucleotides match TRBD2. Germline V lookup: CDR1 MNHNS, CDR2 SASEGT. CDR3 length: 15 amino acids. V shed 7 bases, J shed 7 bases, and the junction held 11 bases outside the gene matches. The CDR3: CASKRDSGTVGELFF. DNA of the CDR3: TGTGCCAGCAAACGCGATAGCGGGACTGTCGGGGAGCTGTTTTTT.

Many counts were recorded for this clonotype. The chain links TRBV20-1 to TRBJ2-3; the D gene is possibly TRBD1 (6 bases). V lost 2 bases and J 3 bases, leaving 15 bases between the germline ends. The CDR3 consists of 15 residues. The germline gives CDR1 DFQATT, CDR2 SNEGSKA (reference sequence). The CDR3 DNA reads TGCAGTGCTAGACTGGCCAGGGGATGGACAGATACGCAGTATTTT. This codes for CSARLARGWTDTQYF.

This clonotype showed up many times. The chain carries TRBV20-1 and TRBJ2-7, with a possible D match to TRBD1 (6 bases). Looked up from germline, CDR1 is DFQATT and CDR2 is SNEGSKA (reference sequence). The CDR3 consists of 15 residues. Trimming pared 1 base from V and 1 base from J, leaving 14 bases between. CDR3 DNA: TGCAGTGCTAGAGCCTCAGGGGCGAAATCCTACGAGCAGTACTTC. Its translation: CSARASGAKSYEQYF.

With respect to this clonotype: A read error may explain this, as a much larger clone is one base away. The chain couples TRBV6-5 to TRBJ2-3; maybe TRBD2 (5 bases). The CDR3 runs to 16 residues. CDR1 MNHEY and CDR2 SVGAGI come from the germline V gene. For the CDR3, the DNA is TGTGCCAGCATTTACGCCCGGAGCGGCCCCACAGATACGCAGTATTTT. It yields the protein CASIYARSGPTDTQYF.

CDR3 amino acids: CASSISGSVHEQFF. The CDR3 DNA follows: TGTGCCAGCAGCATTAGCGGGAGCGTCCATGAGCAGTTCTTC. V gene TRBV7-9 combines with J gene TRBJ2-1, with 9 bases that match TRBD2. This CDR3 spans 14 amino acids. Germline CDR1 is SEHNR and CDR2 is FQNEAQ (reference sequence). Trimming at V came to 5 bases and at J to 8 bases, leaving 7 bases not matched to a gene.

This clonotype occurred many times. The rearrangement joins TRBV20-1 to TRBJ1-1; D ambiguous. The CDR3 is 12 residues long. Germline CDR1 is DFQATT and CDR2 is SNEGSKA (reference sequence). The CDR3 loop is CRPGNPGAEAFF. For the CDR3, the DNA is TGCAGGCCCGGGAATCCGGGCGCTGAAGCTTTCTTT.

This clonotype occurred a few times. The J gene is TRBJ2-3, the V gene TRBV5-4; TRBD1 might be the D (5 bases). Germline V gives CDR1 SGHNT, CDR2 YYREEE (reference sequence). This CDR3 comprises 15 residues. Trimming removed 4 bases from V and 3 bases from J, with 15 bases in between. CDR3 region: CASSRMASGTDTQYF. CDR3 coding DNA: TGTGCCAGCAGCCGCATGGCGTCAGGGACAGATACGCAGTATTTT.